This T cell receptor beta chain appears in the sequencing data of a study of breast tumors, draining lymph nodes, adjacent tissues. Study outcomes and limitations: Tumor and nontumor repertoires were significantly more similar in luminal-like than in basal-like breast cancer. The lymph node origin of tumor T cells was framed as consistent with a hypothesis, not demonstrated.

For this clonotype: Its specificity is unknown. A much larger clone lies one base from this, so it may be a read error.

The germline gives CDR1 DFQATT, CDR2 SNEGSKA (reference sequence). This CDR3 is built from 11 residues. Axillary draining lymph nodes of breast cancer patients supplied the node samples. TCRdb reprocessed the multiplex PCR reads via MiXCR and lists one record per CDR3 protein. The sample consists of 150,000 to 200,000 distinct CDR3 sequences, roughly 35% of them appearing once. The source is a female donor with breast cancer. Some clones in this sample may be carry-over from other donors' samples. Sequencing used axillary lymph node tissue. The chain couples TRBV20-1 to TRBJ2-7; a weak D match, TRBD2 (5 bases). The DNA of the CDR3 is TGCAGTGCTAGCAGCGGCTATGAGCAGTCCTTC. It encodes CSASSGYEQSF.